A selection of T cell receptor beta chains follows, all from one sample in a study of OX40 agonist ivuxolimab in advanced cancers. Repertoires were generated with immunoSEQ multiplex PCR, while TCRdb's copy carries only in-frame clones and drops some. The sample gives approximately 100,000 clones, 90% of which show up once; approximately 0.48% is in the top ten. The material was CD4+ or CD8+ T cells sorted from blood, obtained in a trial of the OX40 agonist ivuxolimab. The receptors were sampled from an adult with an advanced solid tumor such as melanoma, head and neck, liver or kidney cancer. Both conserved end residues are part of each CDR3. D genes are given only for firm matches. Where a row states a size, it is once, few, many or the class of an expanded clone; other rows omit it.

>NA|TRBV5-1|NA|13|TRBJ1-2
CASRGEQDYGYTF
TGCGCCAGCAGGGGGGAACAGGACTATGGCTACACCTTC
>TRBD1|TRBV5-1|NA|14|TRBJ1-1
CASSYSLTGFEAFF
TGCGCCAGCAGCTATTCCTTGACAGGGTTTGAAGCTTTCTTT
>NA|TRBV6-1|NA|13|TRBJ2-1
CASSEVWANEQFF
TGTGCCAGCAGTGAAGTGTGGGCGAATGAGCAGTTCTTC
>NA|TRBV9|NA|17|TRBJ1-4
CASSVGPSGRTNEKLFF
TGTGCCAGCAGCGTAGGGCCCTCAGGTCGGACTAATGAAAAACTGTTTTTT
>NA|TRBV19|NA|17|TRBJ1-6
CASRALDSSSYNSPLHF
TGTGCCAGTAGAGCCTTGGACAGCAGCTCCTATAATTCACCCCTCCACTTT
>NA|TRBV5-1|NA|15|TRBJ1-5
CASSLLGQSNQPQHF
TGCGCCAGCAGCTTGTTGGGGCAGAGCAATCAGCCCCAGCATTTT
>NA|TRBV10-3|NA|13|TRBJ1-6
CASSQGLNSPLHF
TGTGCCAGCAGCCAGGGCCTTAATTCACCCCTCCACTTT
>NA|TRBV9|NA|13|TRBJ1-3
CASSVGTGNTIYF
TGTGCCAGCAGCGTAGGGACTGGAAACACCATATATTTT
>NA|TRBV6-1|NA|13|TRBJ1-1
CASSARGWSEAFF
TGTGCCAGCAGTGCCCGGGGGTGGTCTGAAGCTTTCTTT
>TRBD2|TRBV7-8|NA|16|TRBJ2-7
CASSVIGLAGSYEQYF
TGTGCCAGCAGCGTAATTGGACTAGCGGGGTCCTACGAGCAGTACTTC
>TRBD1|TRBV19|few|16|TRBJ2-2
CASRTGGFLNTGELFF
TGTGCCAGTAGAACAGGGGGGTTTCTCAACACCGGGGAGCTGTTTTTT
>NA|TRBV28|NA|12|TRBJ1-2
CASSWASYGYTF
TGTGCCAGCAGCTGGGCCAGCTATGGCTACACCTTC
>NA|TRBV2|NA|16|TRBJ2-7
CASSVHETGLSYEQYF
TGTGCCAGCAGTGTCCACGAAACAGGACTCTCCTACGAGCAGTACTTC
>NA|TRBV2|NA|14|TRBJ2-7
CASSELIKTYEQYF
TGTGCCAGCAGTGAACTTATCAAAACCTACGAGCAGTACTTC
>NA|TRBV4-3|NA|17|TRBJ1-3
CASSQDTPGFSGNTIYF
TGCGCCAGCAGCCAAGACACCCCGGGATTCTCTGGAAACACCATATATTTT
>TRBD1|TRBV14|NA|16|TRBJ1-1
CASSHPGQGAVTEAFF
TGTGCCAGCAGCCACCCCGGACAGGGGGCTGTCACTGAAGCTTTCTTT
>NA|TRBV29-1|NA|14|TRBJ2-5
CSVDPTHHQETQYF
TGCAGCGTGGACCCGACACACCACCAAGAGACCCAGTACTTC
>NA|TRBV5-1|NA|16|TRBJ2-2
CASSLIDGMNTGELFF
TGCGCCAGCAGCTTGATTGACGGAATGAACACCGGGGAGCTGTTTTTT
>NA|TRBV21-1|NA|10|TRBJ2-3
CASIGGGEYF
TGTGCCAGCATCGGCGGGGGGGAGTATTTT
>NA|TRBV6-5|NA|14|TRBJ1-1
CASSYSTMNTEAFF
TGTGCCAGCAGTTACTCGACAATGAACACTGAAGCTTTCTTT
>NA|TRBV13|once|16|TRBJ2-7
CASSLVVSSVLDEQYF
TGTGCCAGCAGCTTAGTTGTTAGTAGCGTCCTGGACGAGCAGTACTTC
>TRBD1|TRBV4-3|NA|15|TRBJ1-1
CASSREGAGGTEAFF
TGCGCCAGCAGCCGAGAGGGGGCTGGTGGTACTGAAGCTTTCTTT
>NA|TRBV30|NA|14|TRBJ1-5
CAWSPTVPNQPQHF
TGTGCCTGGAGTCCTACGGTCCCTAATCAGCCCCAGCATTTT
>TRBD1|TRBV7-9|NA|11|TRBJ1-2
CASSVGGGYTF
TGTGCCAGCAGCGTAGGGGGCGGCTACACCTTC
>TRBD1|TRBV10-3|NA|15|TRBJ2-3
CAIRVQGANTDTQYF
TGTGCCATCAGAGTACAGGGGGCAAACACAGATACGCAGTATTTT
>TRBD1|TRBV6-6|NA|16|TRBJ2-7
CASSSTTAGGSYEQYF
TGTGCCAGCAGTTCTACTACGGCAGGGGGTTCCTACGAGCAGTACTTC
>NA|TRBV7-2|NA|17|TRBJ1-5
CASSLVGGGTTNQPQHF
TGTGCCAGCAGCTTAGTAGGGGGAGGGACAACAAATCAGCCCCAGCATTTT
>NA|TRBV5-1|NA|15|TRBJ1-5
CASSLVAGEPQPQHF
TGCGCCAGCAGCTTGGTGGCGGGAGAGCCCCAGCCCCAGCATTTT
>NA|TRBV29-1|NA|12|TRBJ2-1
CSVAGGPNEQFF
TGCAGCGTTGCTGGGGGTCCCAATGAGCAGTTCTTC
>NA|TRBV6-5|NA|14|TRBJ1-1
CASSLTGRYTEAFF
TGTGCCAGCAGTTTAACAGGGAGGTACACTGAAGCTTTCTTT
>TRBD1|TRBV27|NA|14|TRBJ2-2
CASSRGRNTGELFF
TGTGCCAGCTCCAGGGGGAGGAACACCGGGGAGCTGTTTTTT
>TRBD1|TRBV10-3|NA|13|TRBJ1-1
CAIGTGLKTEAFF
TGTGCCATCGGGACAGGCCTAAAAACTGAAGCTTTCTTT
>NA|TRBV10-2|NA|12|TRBJ2-7
CASSTASYEQYF
TGCGCCAGCAGCACCGCCTCCTACGAGCAGTACTTC
>NA|TRBV7-8|NA|11|TRBJ2-3
CASSSTDTQYF
TGTGCCAGCAGCTCCACAGATACGCAGTATTTT
>NA|TRBV5-4|NA|14|TRBJ2-2
CASSFAGNTGELFF
TGTGCCAGCAGCTTTGCGGGGAACACCGGGGAGCTGTTTTTT
>NA|TRBV5-4|NA|15|TRBJ2-7
CASSLGGQGTYEQYF
TGTGCCAGCAGCTTGGGGGGTCAGGGAACCTACGAGCAGTACTTC
>NA|TRBV27|NA|15|TRBJ2-1
CASSSGDSPRGEQFF
TGTGCCAGCAGTAGTGGGGATTCCCCCCGCGGTGAGCAGTTCTTC
>NA|TRBV10-3|NA|14|TRBJ1-1
CAISEVMGNTEAFF
TGTGCCATCAGTGAGGTGATGGGTAACACTGAAGCTTTCTTT
>NA|TRBV5-1|NA|14|TRBJ2-5
CASSQATGGETQYF
TGCGCCAGCAGCCAAGCGACAGGTGGAGAGACCCAGTACTTC
>TRBD1|TRBV11-3|NA|15|TRBJ2-7
CASSAGTGASYEQYF
TGTGCCAGCAGCGCCGGGACAGGGGCTTCATACGAGCAGTACTTC
>TRBD2|TRBV6-1|NA|14|TRBJ2-5
CASNLSGAQETQYF
TGTGCCAGCAACCTTAGCGGGGCTCAAGAGACCCAGTACTTC
>NA|TRBV15|NA|15|TRBJ2-3
CATSRPTDWTDTQYF
TGTGCCACCAGCAGACCAACCGATTGGACAGATACGCAGTATTTT
>TRBD2|TRBV27|NA|17|TRBJ2-1
CASSPGTSGGAYNEQFF
TGTGCCAGCAGTCCCGGGACTAGCGGGGGGGCCTACAATGAGCAGTTCTTC
>NA|TRBV2|NA|15|TRBJ2-2
CASGDRPTNTGELFF
TGTGCCAGCGGCGACAGGCCGACGAACACCGGGGAGCTGTTTTTT
>NA|TRBV4-1|NA|14|TRBJ1-2
CASSQERGIYGYTF
TGCGCCAGCAGCCAAGAACGAGGGATTTATGGCTACACCTTC
>NA|TRBV5-1|NA|13|TRBJ2-1
CASSQDGYNEQFF
TGCGCCAGCAGCCAGGACGGATACAATGAGCAGTTCTTC
>TRBD1|TRBV28|NA|16|TRBJ1-4
CASSLHGQGAGEKLFF
TGTGCCAGCAGCTTACATGGACAGGGGGCCGGAGAAAAACTGTTTTTT
>TRBD2|TRBV7-9|NA|16|TRBJ2-1
CASSLSSSGVYNEQFF
TGTGCCAGCAGCTTATCGAGTAGCGGGGTATACAATGAGCAGTTCTTC
>NA|TRBV30|NA|13|TRBJ1-6
CAFSSRGGSPLHF
TGTGCCTTTTCTTCCAGGGGCGGCTCACCCCTCCACTTT
>NA|TRBV5-6|NA|15|TRBJ2-4
CASSADVGAKNIQYF
TGTGCCAGCAGCGCGGACGTGGGGGCCAAAAACATTCAGTACTTC